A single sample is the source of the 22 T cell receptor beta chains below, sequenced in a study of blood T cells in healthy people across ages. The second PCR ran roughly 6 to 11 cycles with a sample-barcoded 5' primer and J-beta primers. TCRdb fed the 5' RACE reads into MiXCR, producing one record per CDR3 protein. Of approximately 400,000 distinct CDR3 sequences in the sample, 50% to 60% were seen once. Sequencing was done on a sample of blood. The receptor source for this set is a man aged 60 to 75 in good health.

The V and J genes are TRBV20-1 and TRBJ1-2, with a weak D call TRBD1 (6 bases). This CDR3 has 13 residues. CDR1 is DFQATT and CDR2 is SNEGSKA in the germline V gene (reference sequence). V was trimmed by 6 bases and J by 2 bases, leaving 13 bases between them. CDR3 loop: CSAGQLPNYGYTF. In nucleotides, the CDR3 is TGCAGTGCGGGACAACTCCCGAACTATGGCTACACCTTC.

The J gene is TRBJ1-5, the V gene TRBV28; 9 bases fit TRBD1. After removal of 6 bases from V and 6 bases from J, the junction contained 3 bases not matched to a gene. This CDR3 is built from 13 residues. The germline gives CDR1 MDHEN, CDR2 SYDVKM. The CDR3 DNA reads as TGTGCCAGCAGATCGACAGGGGGTCAGCCCCAGCATTTT. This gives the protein CASRSTGGQPQHF.

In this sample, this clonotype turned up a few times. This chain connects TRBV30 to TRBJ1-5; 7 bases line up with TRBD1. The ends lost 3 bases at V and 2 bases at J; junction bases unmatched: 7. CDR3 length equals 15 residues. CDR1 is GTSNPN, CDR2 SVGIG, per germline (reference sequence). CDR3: CAWSARDSRNQPQHF. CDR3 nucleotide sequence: TGTGCCTGGAGCGCACGGGACAGTCGCAATCAGCCCCAGCATTTT. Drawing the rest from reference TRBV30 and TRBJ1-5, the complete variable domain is SQTIHQWPATLVQPVGSPLSLECTVEGTSNPNLYWYRQAAGRGLQLLFYSVGIGQISSEVPQNLSASRPQDRQFILSSKKLLLSDSGFYLCAWSARDSRNQPQHFGDGTRLSIL.

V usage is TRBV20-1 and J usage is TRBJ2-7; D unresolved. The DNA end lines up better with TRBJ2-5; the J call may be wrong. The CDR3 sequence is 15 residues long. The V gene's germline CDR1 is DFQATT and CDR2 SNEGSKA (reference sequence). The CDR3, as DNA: TGCAGTGCTATCCACACGGCTGGTGGTTTGGAGACCCAGTACTTC. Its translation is CSAIHTAGGLETQYF.

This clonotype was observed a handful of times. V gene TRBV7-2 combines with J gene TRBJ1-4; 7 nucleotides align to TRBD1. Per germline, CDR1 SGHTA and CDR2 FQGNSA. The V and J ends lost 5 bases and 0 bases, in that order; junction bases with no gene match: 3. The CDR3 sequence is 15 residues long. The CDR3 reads CASSQGDTTNEKLFF. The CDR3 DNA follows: TGTGCCAGCAGCCAGGGGGATACAACTAATGAAAAACTGTTTTTT. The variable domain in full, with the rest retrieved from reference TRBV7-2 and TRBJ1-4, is GAGVSQSPSNKVTEKGKDVELRCDPISGHTALYWYRQSLGQGLEFLIYFQGNSAPDKSGLPSDRFSAERTGGSVSTLTIQRTQQEDSAVYLCASSQGDTTNEKLFFGSGTQLSVL.

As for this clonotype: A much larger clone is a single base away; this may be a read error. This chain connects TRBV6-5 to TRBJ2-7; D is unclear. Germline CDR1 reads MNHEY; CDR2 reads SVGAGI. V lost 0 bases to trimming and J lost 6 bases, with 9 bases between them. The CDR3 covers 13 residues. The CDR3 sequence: CASSYSRVAEQYF. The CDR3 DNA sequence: TGTGCCAGCAGTTACTCCCGGGTTGCCGAGCAGTACTTC.

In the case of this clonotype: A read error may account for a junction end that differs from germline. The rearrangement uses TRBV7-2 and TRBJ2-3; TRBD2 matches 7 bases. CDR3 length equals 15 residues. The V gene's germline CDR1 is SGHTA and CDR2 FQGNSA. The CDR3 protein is CASRTTSVRTETQYF. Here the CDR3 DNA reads TGTGCCAGCAGAACAACTAGCGTGCGCACAGAGACGCAGTATTTT.

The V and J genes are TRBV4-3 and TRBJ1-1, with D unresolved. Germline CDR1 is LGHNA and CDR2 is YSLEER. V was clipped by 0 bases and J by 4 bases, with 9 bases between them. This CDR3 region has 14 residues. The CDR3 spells CASSQDMRVTEAFF. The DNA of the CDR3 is TGCGCCAGCAGCCAAGATATGAGGGTCACTGAAGCTTTCTTT.

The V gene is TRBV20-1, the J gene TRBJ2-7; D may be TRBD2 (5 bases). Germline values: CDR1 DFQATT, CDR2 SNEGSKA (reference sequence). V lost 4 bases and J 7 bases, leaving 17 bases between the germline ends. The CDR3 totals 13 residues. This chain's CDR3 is CSAIGSSYNEQYF. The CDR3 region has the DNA TGCAGTGCTATTGGGAGTTCCTACAATGAGCAGTACTTC.

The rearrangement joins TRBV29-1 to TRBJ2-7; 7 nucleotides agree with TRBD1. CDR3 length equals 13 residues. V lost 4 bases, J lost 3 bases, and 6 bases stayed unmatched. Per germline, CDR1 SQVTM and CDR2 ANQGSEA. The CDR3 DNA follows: TGCAGCGTTGGCGGACAGGAGGTCTACGAGCAGTACTTC. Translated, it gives CSVGGQEVYEQYF.

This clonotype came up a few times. As DNA, the CDR3 is TGTGCCAGCAGTCTTCGACAGTCGAGGGACGAGCAGTACTTC. Translating it yields CASSLRQSRDEQYF. The V call is TRBV6-2 or TRBV6-3, the J call TRBJ2-7; D may correspond to TRBD1 or TRBD2 (5 bases each). The V gene lost 5 bases and the J gene lost 5 bases, with 16 bases spanning the gap. The CDR3 contains 14 residues. Germline CDR1 and CDR2: MNHEY and SVGEGT.

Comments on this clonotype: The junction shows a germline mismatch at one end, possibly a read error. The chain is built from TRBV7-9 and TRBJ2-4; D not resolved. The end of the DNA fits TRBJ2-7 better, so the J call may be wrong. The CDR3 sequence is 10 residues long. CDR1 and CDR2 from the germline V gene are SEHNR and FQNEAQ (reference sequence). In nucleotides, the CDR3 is TGTTCCAGCAGCTTCTACGAGCAGTACTTC. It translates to CSSSFYEQYF.

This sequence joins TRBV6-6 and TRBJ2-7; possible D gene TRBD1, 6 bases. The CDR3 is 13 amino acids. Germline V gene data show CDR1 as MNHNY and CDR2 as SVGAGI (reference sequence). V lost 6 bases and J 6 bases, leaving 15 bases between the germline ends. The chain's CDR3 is CASSPRGTGEQYF. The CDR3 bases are TGTGCCAGCAGCCCCAGGGGAACAGGCGAGCAGTACTTC.

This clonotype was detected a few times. The CDR3 region has the DNA TGTGCCAGCAGTTACTCAAGCAGGGACGGCTACACCTTC. Translation gives CASSYSSRDGYTF. V and J are TRBV6-5 and TRBJ1-2; D possibly corresponds to TRBD1 (5 bases). Germline loops: CDR1 MNHEY, CDR2 SVGAGI. The ends were cut back, 0 bases at V and 8 bases at J, with 10 bases in the middle. CDR3 length: 13 residues.

The CDR3 sequence is CASSLRFRSGRAGGTDTQYF. The CDR3 bases are TGTGCCAGCAGTTTAAGGTTTCGAAGCGGGAGGGCCGGAGGCACAGATACGCAGTATTTT. The chain combines TRBV12-3 or TRBV12-4 with TRBJ2-3; 10 bases align to TRBD2. CDR3 length: 20 amino acids. V shed 2 bases, J shed 1 base, and the junction held 15 bases outside the gene matches.

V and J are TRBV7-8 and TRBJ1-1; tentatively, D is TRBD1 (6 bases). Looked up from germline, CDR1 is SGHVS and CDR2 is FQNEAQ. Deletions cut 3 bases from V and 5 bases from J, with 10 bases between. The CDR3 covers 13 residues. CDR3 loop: CASSFNRATEAFF. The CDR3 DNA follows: TGTGCCAGCAGCTTCAACAGGGCAACTGAAGCTTTCTTT.

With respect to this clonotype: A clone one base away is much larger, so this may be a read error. CDR3: CGAIRTGRYGYTF. The CDR3, as DNA: TGCGGTGCTATCCGGACAGGGCGTTATGGCTACACCTTC. The V gene is TRBV20-1, the J gene TRBJ1-2; 8 bases are shared with TRBD1. Germline CDR1 DFQATT, CDR2 SNEGSKA (reference sequence). CDR3 length equals 13 residues.

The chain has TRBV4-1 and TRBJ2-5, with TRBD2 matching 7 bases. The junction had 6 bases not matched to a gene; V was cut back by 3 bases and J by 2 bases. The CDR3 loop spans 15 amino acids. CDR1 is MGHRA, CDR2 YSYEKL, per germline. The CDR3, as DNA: TGCGCCAGCAGCCAGGCGGGGGTCGGGCAAGAGACCCAGTACTTC. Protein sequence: CASSQAGVGQETQYF.

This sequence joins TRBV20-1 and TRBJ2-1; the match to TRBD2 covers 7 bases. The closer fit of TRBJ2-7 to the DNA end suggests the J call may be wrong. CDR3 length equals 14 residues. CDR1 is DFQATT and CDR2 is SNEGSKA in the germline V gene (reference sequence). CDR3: CSAPGGGTSYEQYF. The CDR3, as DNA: TGCAGTGCCCCCGGGGGAGGGACCAGCTACGAGCAGTACTTC.

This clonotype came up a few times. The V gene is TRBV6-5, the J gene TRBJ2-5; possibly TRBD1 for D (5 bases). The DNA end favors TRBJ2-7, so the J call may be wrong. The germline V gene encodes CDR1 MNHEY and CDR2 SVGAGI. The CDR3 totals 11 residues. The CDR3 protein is CASRTVREQYF. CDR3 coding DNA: TGTGCCAGCAGGACAGTTCGCGAGCAGTACTTC.

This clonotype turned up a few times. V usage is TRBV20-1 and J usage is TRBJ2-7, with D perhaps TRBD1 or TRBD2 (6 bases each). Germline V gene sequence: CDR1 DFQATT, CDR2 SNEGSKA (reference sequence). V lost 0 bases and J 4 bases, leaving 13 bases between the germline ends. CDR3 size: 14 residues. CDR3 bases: TGCAGTGCTAGAGAAACAGGGAGGTCGTACGAGCAGTACTTC. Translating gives CSARETGRSYEQYF.

CDR3: CASSIGRANQPQHF. CDR3 DNA: TGTGCCAGTAGTATTGGCAGGGCGAATCAGCCCCAGCATTTT. The chain has TRBV19 and TRBJ1-5, with a tentative D call TRBD1 (5 bases). The CDR3 extends over 14 amino acids. Trimming removed 3 bases at V and 4 bases at J, with 10 bases between. Germline lookup yields CDR1 LNHDA and CDR2 SQIVND (reference sequence). The full variable domain, in which reference TRBV19 and TRBJ1-5 provide the parts outside the CDR3, is DGGITQSPKYLFRKEGQNVTLSCEQNLNHDAMYWYRQDPGQGLRLIYYSQIVNDFQKGDIAEGYSVSREKKESFPLTVTSAQKNPTAFYLCASSIGRANQPQHFGDGTRLSIL.